At least ten counts were recorded for the clone carrying this T cell receptor beta chain. This entry belongs to a study of T cells in Graves' hyperthyroidism and ophthalmopathy. Study context: Peripheral blood was taken when the disease was first diagnosed, before any treatment began.

With 5 bases clipped from V and 5 bases from J, the junction kept 9 bases outside the gene matches. There are 15 residues in the CDR3. The germline CDR1 and CDR2 sequences are SGHTA and FQGNSA. Source material for PBMCs was over 7.5 ml fresh peripheral blood. Using RNA transcripts as the source, TCR beta CDR3 regions were amplified. TCR CDR3 underwent first-round RT-PCR with the HTBI primer set. TCRdb reprocessed the multiplex PCR reads via MiXCR and lists one record per CDR3 protein. The sample has a few hundred thousand distinct CDR3 sequences, about 16% seen once. The V gene is TRBV7-2, the J gene TRBJ2-5; 9 positions agree with TRBD2. Material: blood. This receptor was taken from a woman aged 40 to 50 with Graves' ophthalmopathy. The CDR3 DNA is TGTGCCAGCAGCAAACAGCGGGGGGCGCGGGAGACCCAGTACTTC. This gives the protein CASSKQRGARETQYF.